A selection of T cell receptor beta chains follows, all from one sample in a study of cytomegalovirus exposure and HLA in healthy donors. Clones were sequenced by immunoSEQ multiplex PCR, and TCRdb holds only the in-frame ones, with some missing. The profile covers 65,000 to 70,000 clones, with 91% appearing a single time and roughly 3.1% taken by the ten largest. The material sequenced was PBMCs. The origin of the receptors is a man in his late teens or twenties in good health and CMV-seronegative. Each CDR3 is given with its conserved first and last residue. Each record gives: J gene, D gene, clone size, V gene, CDR3 protein, CDR3 DNA. A D gene is named only where the DNA matches it firmly. Some rows mark clone size as missing; the rest say once, few, many or name a class of expanded clone.

TRBJ2-2 | TRBD2 | once | TRBV30 | CASQGRSGSRTGELFF | TGTGCCTCCCAGGGGAGGAGCGGGAGTCGGACCGGGGAGCTGTTTTTT
TRBJ2-1 | NA | NA | TRBV10-1 | CASRGGLSPYNEQFF | TGCGCCAGCAGGGGAGGACTTAGCCCCTACAATGAGCAGTTCTTC
TRBJ1-1 | NA | NA | TRBV5-1 | CASSSNAGGTEAFF | TGCGCCAGCAGCTCGAACGCGGGCGGGACTGAAGCTTTCTTT
TRBJ2-7 | NA | NA | TRBV5-5 | CASSSSQIYEQYF | TGTGCCAGCAGTTCTTCTCAGATCTACGAGCAGTACTTC
TRBJ2-2 | TRBD2 | once | TRBV6-5 | CASSHIAGLTGELFF | TGTGCCAGCAGTCACATAGCGGGACTCACCGGGGAGCTGTTTTTT
TRBJ2-3 | TRBD2 | NA | TRBV9 | CASSVPPGSGIGTSDTQYF | TGTGCCAGCAGCGTACCCCCGGGTAGCGGGATTGGAACCTCGGATACGCAGTATTTT
TRBJ2-7 | NA | NA | TRBV28 | CASSLSPTGLYF | TGTGCCAGCAGTTTAAGCCCTACAGGGCTGTACTTC
TRBJ2-3 | TRBD2 | once | TRBV7-2 | CASSVRASGSPAQYF | TGTGCCAGCAGCGTAAGAGCTAGCGGGAGTCCGGCGCAGTATTTT
TRBJ2-7 | TRBD2 | NA | TRBV4-2 | CASSPGGAGESYEQYF | TGTGCCAGCAGCCCCGGAGGAGCGGGAGAATCCTACGAGCAGTACTTC
TRBJ2-1 | TRBD1 | NA | TRBV11-2 | CASSLQGGSGEQFF | TGTGCCAGCAGCTTACAAGGGGGCTCGGGTGAGCAGTTCTTC
TRBJ2-3 | TRBD2 | few | TRBV2 | CASSVLTGGPLQDTQYF | TGTGCCAGCAGTGTTTTAACGGGAGGGCCTCTTCAAGATACGCAGTATTTT
TRBJ2-1 | TRBD2 | NA | TRBV4-3 | CASSLDVREKSEQFF | TGCGCCAGCAGCCTCGACGTGCGGGAGAAGAGTGAGCAGTTCTTC
TRBJ2-1 | TRBD2 | NA | TRBV6-9 | CASRSASGDDNEQFF | TGTGCCAGCAGGTCAGCTAGCGGGGACGACAATGAGCAGTTCTTC
TRBJ2-7 | NA | NA | TRBV9 | CASSPGEGYEQYF | TGTGCCAGCAGCCCAGGGGAGGGTTACGAGCAGTACTTC
TRBJ1-1 | NA | NA | TRBV13 | CASSRAATNTEAFF | TGTGCCAGCAGCCGTGCGGCGACGAACACTGAAGCTTTCTTT
TRBJ2-5 | NA | NA | TRBV5-1 | CASSFMAASSGETQYF | TGCGCCAGCAGCTTTATGGCAGCTAGCTCGGGAGAGACCCAGTACTTC
TRBJ2-3 | NA | NA | TRBV11-2 | CASSDMGGSTDTQYF | TGTGCCAGCAGCGACATGGGGGGAAGCACAGATACGCAGTATTTT
TRBJ2-3 | NA | NA | TRBV19 | CASSITGTAQYF | TGTGCCAGTAGTATTACGGGGACTGCGCAGTATTTT
TRBJ2-1 | TRBD2 | once | TRBV9 | CASSEGLLSGRGRNEQFF | TGTGCCAGCAGCGAGGGGCTCCTTAGCGGGAGGGGACGCAATGAGCAGTTCTTC
TRBJ2-7 | TRBD1 | once | TRBV6-5 | CASSVRQGVYEQYF | TGTGCCAGCAGCGTTCGACAGGGGGTCTACGAGCAGTACTTC
TRBJ2-2 | TRBD2 | NA | TRBV9 | CASSATLRSGRNTGELFF | TGTGCCAGCAGCGCCACACTCCGTAGCGGGAGAAACACCGGGGAGCTGTTTTTT
TRBJ2-7 | TRBD2 | NA | TRBV7-2 | CASSFLGTSLSYEQYF | TGTGCCAGCAGCTTCCTAGGGACTAGCCTCTCCTACGAGCAGTACTTC
TRBJ2-5 | NA | NA | TRBV18 | CASSGETQYF | TGTGCCAGCTCGGGCGAGACCCAGTACTTC
TRBJ1-1 | NA | NA | TRBV28 | CASSLSLGLNTEAFF | TGTGCCAGCAGTTTATCCTTGGGGCTGAACACTGAAGCTTTCTTT
TRBJ2-1 | TRBD1 | few | TRBV2 | CASSRDRVNEQFF | TGTGCCAGCAGCCGGGACAGGGTCAATGAGCAGTTCTTC
TRBJ2-2 | TRBD2 | NA | TRBV28 | CASSLGTSGYTGELFF | TGTGCCAGCAGTCTTGGGACTAGCGGGTACACCGGGGAGCTGTTTTTT
TRBJ2-1 | TRBD2 | NA | TRBV20-1 | CSGRNYNEQFF | TGCTCCGGGAGGAATTACAATGAGCAGTTCTTC
TRBJ2-1 | NA | few | TRBV15 | CATSRSRGFNEQFF | TGTGCCACCAGCAGATCTAGGGGGTTTAATGAGCAGTTCTTC
TRBJ1-1 | NA | NA | TRBV28 | CASSAQTGIMNTEAFF | TGTGCCAGCAGTGCCCAGACAGGAATCATGAACACTGAAGCTTTCTTT